The 24 T cell receptor beta chains given below trace back to one sample, sequenced in a study of cytomegalovirus exposure and HLA in healthy donors. The primer mix had 60 Vbeta and 13 Jbeta primers. Repertoires were generated with immunoSEQ multiplex PCR, while TCRdb's copy carries only in-frame clones and drops some. The sample consists of about 82,000 clones, roughly 74% of them appearing once. Sequencing input: PBMCs. The receptors were sampled from a woman between 50 and 59 years old in good health and CMV-seropositive.

This clone is a singleton in its sample. The chain carries TRBV5-6 and TRBJ2-5; tentative D call: TRBD1 (6 bases). The V gene's germline CDR1 is SGHDT and CDR2 YYEEEE. V was pared by 4 bases and J by 2 bases, with 15 bases between. CDR3 size: 15 residues. The CDR3 sequence is CASSPGTISQETQYF. The CDR3 DNA is TGTGCCAGCAGCCCGGGGACAATTTCTCAAGAGACCCAGTACTTC.

V is TRBV19 and J is TRBJ2-1; 8 bases are a match to TRBD1. J lost 7 bases, V lost 4 bases, and 3 bases had no gene match. From germline, CDR1 is LNHDA and CDR2 SQIVND (reference sequence). There are 13 residues in the CDR3. This CDR3 is CASSTGGKNEQFF. CDR3 sequence (DNA): TGTGCCAGTAGTACAGGGGGCAAGAATGAGCAGTTCTTC.

The chain recombines TRBV5-5 with TRBJ2-7; 10 bases are shared with TRBD1. This CDR3 comprises 14 residues. CDR1 is SGHKS, CDR2 YYEKEE, per germline (reference sequence). V shed 6 bases and J 4 bases; nucleotides not matched to a gene: 7. The CDR3 DNA is TGTGCCAGCACCCAGGGGACAGGGGCATACGAGCAGTACTTC. Its translation is CASTQGTGAYEQYF.

In this sample, this clone turned up once. The chain is built from TRBV4-2 and TRBJ1-2, with 10 bases lining up with TRBD1. CDR3 length: 17 residues. Losses at the gene ends were 3 bases for V and 2 bases for J; bases not matched to a gene: 9. The germline V gene has CDR1 LGHNA and CDR2 YNFKEQ. The CDR3 loop is CASSQALGQGGNYGYTF. The CDR3 DNA sequence: TGTGCCAGCAGCCAGGCTCTAGGACAGGGGGGAAACTATGGCTACACCTTC.

This chain links TRBV2 with TRBJ2-2; the match to TRBD2 covers 8 bases. V was pared by 4 bases and J by 4 bases, with 5 bases of the junction left unmatched. This CDR3 spans 15 amino acids. Per germline, CDR1 SNHLY and CDR2 FYNNEI. The CDR3 loop reads CASSVAGGLTGELFF. In DNA, the CDR3 is TGTGCCAGCAGTGTTGCGGGAGGACTCACCGGGGAGCTGTTTTTT.

The V call is TRBV18, the J call TRBJ2-7, with D possibly matching TRBD1 (6 bases). Germline V gene data show CDR1 as KGHSH and CDR2 as LQKENI. Trimming shortened V by 4 bases and J by 7 bases, and 11 bases separated the two germline ends. This CDR3 spans 12 amino acids. DNA for the CDR3: TGTGCCAGCTCACAACAGGGTTGGGAGCAGTACTTC. It yields the protein CASSQQGWEQYF.

V gene TRBV19 combines with J gene TRBJ2-3, with TRBD2 identical over 11 bases. Germline V gene sequence: CDR1 LNHDA, CDR2 SQIVND (reference sequence). V gave up 4 bases and J gave up 2 bases; unmatched junction bases: 5. This CDR3 contains 16 residues. Here the CDR3 DNA reads TGTGCCAGTAGTAGGACGACTAGCGGGACCACAGATACGCAGTATTTT. It specifies CASSRTTSGTTDTQYF.

The chain carries TRBV28 and TRBJ2-3, with 8 bases identical to TRBD2. The germline V gene encodes CDR1 MDHEN and CDR2 SYDVKM. Germline trimming cut 5 bases from V and 1 base from J; bases unmatched to any gene: 8. This CDR3 region has 16 residues. CDR3 coding DNA: TGTGCCAGCAGTCCTCCCGGGAGGGGCCGCACAGATACGCAGTATTTT. This gives the protein CASSPPGRGRTDTQYF.

The V and J genes are TRBV5-6 and TRBJ1-5; 10 positions agree with TRBD1. V lost 4 bases, J lost 0 bases, and 7 bases stayed unmatched. Germline V CDR1 and CDR2: SGHDT, YYEEEE. This CDR3 has 17 residues. The CDR3 region has the DNA TGTGCCAGCAGCCGACAGGGGGCTGGGGATAGCAATCAGCCCCAGCATTTT. This gives the protein CASSRQGAGDSNQPQHF.

Points on this clone: The junction differs from germline at one of its ends, possibly a read error. The chain combines TRBV27 with TRBJ2-7; D is perhaps TRBD2 (5 bases). Germline values: CDR1 MNHEY, CDR2 SMNVEV (reference sequence). The CDR3 loop spans 13 amino acids. The CDR3 protein is CASSTRAVSEQYF. DNA of the CDR3: TGCGCCAGCAGTACTAGGGCCGTCTCCGAGCAGTACTTC.

The chain combines TRBV6-1 with TRBJ1-4; 7 nucleotides line up with TRBD1. Per germline, CDR1 MNHNS and CDR2 SASEGT. Trimming at V came to 7 bases and at J to 10 bases, leaving 12 bases not matched to a gene. The CDR3 covers 14 residues. CDR3 protein: CASTQTGPVAKLFF. CDR3 sequence (DNA): TGTGCCAGCACCCAGACAGGGCCCGTCGCAAAACTGTTTTTT.

The rearrangement uses TRBV9 and TRBJ2-6, with a possible D match to TRBD2 (5 bases). From germline, CDR1 is SGDLS and CDR2 YYNGEE. The CDR3 extends over 17 amino acids. Trimming cost V 3 bases and J 0 bases, with 13 bases left between them. The CDR3 here is CASSAFLGSSGANVLTF. In DNA, the CDR3 is TGTGCCAGCAGCGCGTTCTTGGGGAGCTCTGGGGCCAACGTCCTGACTTTC.

The chain has TRBV25-1 and TRBJ2-7; 12 bases line up with TRBD2. Germline assignment: CDR1 MGHDK and CDR2 SYGVNS. Germline trimming cut 5 bases from V and 3 bases from J; bases unmatched to any gene: 14. There are 18 residues in the CDR3. The CDR3 DNA reads as TGTGCCAGCAGTATCTTGACTAGCGGGAGCTCCTTACACTACGAGCAGTACTTC. This encodes CASSILTSGSSLHYEQYF.

This clone was seen only a few times. The chain is built from TRBV7-6 and TRBJ2-6; no definite D call. The CDR3 is made up of 14 amino acids. The germline V and J ends were trimmed by 5 bases and 1 base, with 6 bases remaining between them. Per the germline V gene, CDR1 is SGHVS and CDR2 is FNYEAQ. The CDR3 reads CASSILSGANVLTF. The CDR3 DNA sequence: TGTGCCAGCAGCATACTGTCTGGGGCCAACGTCCTGACTTTC. The entire variable domain, with the rest obtained from reference TRBV7-6 and TRBJ2-6, is as follows: GAGVSQSPRYKVTKRGQDVALRCDPISGHVSLYWYRQALGQGPEFLTYFNYEAQQDKSGLPNDRFSAERPEGSISTLTIQRTEQRDSAMYRCASSILSGANVLTFGAGSRLTVL.

J is TRBJ2-2 and V is TRBV11-3; 9 bases match TRBD2. The CDR3 consists of 17 residues. Trimming cost V 4 bases and J 6 bases; bases outside gene matches: 12. The germline V gene has CDR1 SGHNT and CDR2 YENEEA. The CDR3 DNA reads TGTGCCAGCAGCTCCGTGCTTAGCGGGAGCCGTGCCGGGGAGCTGTTTTTT. This translates into CASSSVLSGSRAGELFF.

In DNA form, the CDR3 reads TGCAGCGTCTTCGGGGGGCAGACCACTGAAGCTTTCTTT. This sequence encodes CSVFGGQTTEAFF. The V and J genes are TRBV29-1 and TRBJ1-1, with D possibly being TRBD1 (6 bases). This CDR3 has 13 residues. CDR1 SQVTM and CDR2 ANQGSEA come from the germline V gene. V lost 6 bases, J lost 4 bases, and 15 bases lay in between.

This clone was detected only once. The gene calls are TRBV29-1 and TRBJ2-5; TRBD2 agrees at 8 bases. Germline CDR1 and CDR2: SQVTM and ANQGSEA. The V and J ends lost 8 bases and 4 bases, in that order; junction bases with no gene match: 6. The CDR3 is 12 amino acids. CDR3 bases: TGCAGCACCGCCGCGGGAGGAGAGACCCAGTACTTC. The encoded protein is CSTAAGGETQYF.

This chain connects TRBV6-1 to TRBJ2-1; the D gene is possibly TRBD2 (5 bases). Germline assignment: CDR1 MNHNS and CDR2 SASEGT. Trimming left V 5 bases short and J 1 base short, with 12 bases between. The CDR3 has 15 residues. The chain's CDR3 is CASSRESRSYNEQFF. The CDR3 DNA sequence: TGTGCCAGCAGTAGGGAGAGTCGGTCCTACAATGAGCAGTTCTTC.

This clone was recorded a few times. V is TRBV9 and J is TRBJ1-1; 8 bases match TRBD1. The CDR3 sequence is 14 residues long. CDR1 is SGDLS and CDR2 is YYNGEE in the germline V gene. J gave up 1 base and V 4 bases, and 3 bases lay outside the gene matches. CDR3 residues: CASSPGQGNTEAFF. The CDR3 DNA reads TGTGCCAGCAGCCCAGGACAGGGGAACACTGAAGCTTTCTTT. Full variable domain (remainder filled in from reference TRBV9 and TRBJ1-1): DSGVTQTPKHLITATGQRVTLRCSPRSGDLSVYWYQQSLDQGLQFLIQYYNGEERAKGNILERFSAQQFPDLHSELNLSSLELGDSALYFCASSPGQGNTEAFFGQGTRLTVV.

The gene calls are TRBV11-2 and TRBJ2-1; weak D call: TRBD2 (5 bases). This CDR3 has 14 residues. Germline CDR1 reads SGHAT; CDR2 reads FQNNGV. Trimming stripped 5 bases from V and 8 bases from J, with 16 bases between. Here the CDR3 reads CASSLTQVRDEQFF. CDR3 in DNA: TGTGCCAGCAGCCTCACCCAGGTGAGGGATGAGCAGTTCTTC.

With respect to this clone: This same CDR3 is encoded by further DNA sequences in the sample. The rearrangement links TRBV29-1 to TRBJ2-3, with TRBD1 as a possible D gene (7 bases). Trimming left V 4 bases short and J 5 bases short, with 10 bases between. The CDR3 runs 12 residues. CDR1 SQVTM and CDR2 ANQGSEA come from the germline V gene. The CDR3 loop is CSVGQGGDTQYF. CDR3 DNA sequence: TGCAGCGTTGGACAGGGAGGAGATACGCAGTATTTT.

V usage is TRBV28 and J usage is TRBJ2-5, with TRBD1 identical over 11 bases. This CDR3 is 15 amino acids long. Germline assignment: CDR1 MDHEN and CDR2 SYDVKM. V was clipped by 5 bases and J by 4 bases; unmatched bases: 6. CDR3 in DNA: TGTGCCAGCAGTGTACCGGGACAGGGGGTAGAGACCCAGTACTTC. It yields the protein CASSVPGQGVETQYF.

The chain joins TRBV6-5 to TRBJ1-6, with 8 bases identical to TRBD1. CDR1 and CDR2 (germline): MNHEY, SVGAGI. V was clipped by 5 bases and J by 6 bases; unmatched bases: 6. The CDR3 contains 15 residues. The CDR3 spells CASSQGARPNSPLHF. CDR3 nucleotides: TGTGCCAGCAGTCAGGGGGCGCGACCTAATTCACCCCTCCACTTT.

The chain joins TRBV28 to TRBJ1-1, with unresolved D. In germline, CDR1 is MDHEN, CDR2 SYDVKM. The CDR3 extends over 15 amino acids. Trimming shortened V by 5 bases and J by 3 bases, and 16 bases separated the two germline ends. The chain's CDR3 is CASSVQRGWDTEAFF. The CDR3 nucleotides are TGTGCCAGCAGTGTACAACGAGGGTGGGACACTGAAGCTTTCTTT. Complete variable domain (other parts from reference TRBV28 and TRBJ1-1): DVKVTQSSRYLVKRTGEKVFLECVQDMDHENMFWYRQDPGLGLRLIYFSYDVKMKEKGDIPEGYSVSREKKERFSLILESASTNQTSMYLCASSVQRGWDTEAFFGQGTRLTVV.